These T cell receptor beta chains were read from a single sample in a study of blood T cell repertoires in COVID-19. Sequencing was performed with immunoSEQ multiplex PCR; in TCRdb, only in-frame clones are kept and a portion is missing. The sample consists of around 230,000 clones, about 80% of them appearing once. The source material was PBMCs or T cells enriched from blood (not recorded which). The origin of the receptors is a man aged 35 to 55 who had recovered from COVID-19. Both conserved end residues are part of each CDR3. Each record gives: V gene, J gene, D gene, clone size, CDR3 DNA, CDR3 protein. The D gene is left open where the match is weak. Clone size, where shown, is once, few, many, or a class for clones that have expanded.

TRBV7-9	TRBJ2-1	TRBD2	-	TGTGCCAGCAGCTTAGAAGCGGGGGGTTTCTCCTACAATGAGCAGTTCTTC	CASSLEAGGFSYNEQFF
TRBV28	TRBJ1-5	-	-	TGTGCCAGCAGTTCGATCGAGACAGGAAATCAGCCCCAGCATTTT	CASSSIETGNQPQHF
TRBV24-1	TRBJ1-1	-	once	TGTGCCACCAAAGACAGAATGAACACTGAAGCTTTCTTT	CATKDRMNTEAFF
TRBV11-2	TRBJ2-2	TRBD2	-	TGTGCCAGCAGCTTAACTAGCGGGGGTGGCGGGGAGCTGTTTTTT	CASSLTSGGGGELFF
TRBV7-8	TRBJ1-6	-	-	TGTGCCAGCAGCTTTACAAGGACAGCTACAGATTCACCCCTCCACTTT	CASSFTRTATDSPLHF
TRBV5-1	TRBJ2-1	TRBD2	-	TGCGCCAGCAGCTTTCTAGCGGGGGGGCCCAATGAGCAGTTCTTC	CASSFLAGGPNEQFF
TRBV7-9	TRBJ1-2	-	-	TGTGCCAGCAGCCCGCGGGCAGGCTATGGCTACACCTTC	CASSPRAGYGYTF
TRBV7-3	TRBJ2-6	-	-	TGTGCCAGCAGCGCGAAGCTCACAGGGTCCGGGGCCAACGTCCTGACTTTC	CASSAKLTGSGANVLTF
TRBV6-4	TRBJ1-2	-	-	TGTGCCTTACTTTCCCCGACTCCGGAGGGCTATGGCTACACCTTC	CALLSPTPEGYGYTF
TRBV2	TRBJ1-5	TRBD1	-	TGTGCCAGCAGTGAGAGCCGGGACAGGGGGAATCAGCCCCAGCATTTT	CASSESRDRGNQPQHF
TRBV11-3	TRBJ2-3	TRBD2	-	TGTGCCAGCAGCTTAGGGGCAGCGGGAGGGCCCGATACGCAGTATTTT	CASSLGAAGGPDTQYF
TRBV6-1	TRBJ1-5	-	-	TGTGCCAGCAGTCCCCGTTGGGGCGGCAATCAGCCCCAGCATTTT	CASSPRWGGNQPQHF
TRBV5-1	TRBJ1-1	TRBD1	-	TGCGCCAGCAGCTTGGGTATCCCCGACAGGGTGAGGGAGAGGGCTTTCTTT	CASSLGIPDRVRERAFF
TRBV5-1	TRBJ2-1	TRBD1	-	TGCGCCAGCAGCCTCGGGACAGCATCGGGTGAGCAGTTCTTC	CASSLGTASGEQFF
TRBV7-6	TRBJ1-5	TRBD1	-	TGTGCCAGCAGCGTGACAGGGAATCAGCCCCAGCATTTT	CASSVTGNQPQHF
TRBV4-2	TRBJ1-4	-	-	TGTGCCAGCAGCTCCCTAGGTGGTGCAACTAATGAAAAACTGTTTTTT	CASSSLGGATNEKLFF
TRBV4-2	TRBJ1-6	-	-	TGTGCCAGCAGCCAAAGGGCCACAGGGTATAATTCACCCCTCCACTTT	CASSQRATGYNSPLHF
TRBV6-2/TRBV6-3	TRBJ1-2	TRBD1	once	TGTGCCAGCAGTTCCCATGACAGGGCAGTCGTCTATGGCTACACCTTC	CASSSHDRAVVYGYTF
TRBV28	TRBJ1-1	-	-	TGTGCCAGCCCGAGCGGGACTGAAGCTTTCTTT	CASPSGTEAFF
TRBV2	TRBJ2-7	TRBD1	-	TGTGCCAGCAGCCGGGACAGGGCATCCTACGAGCAGTACTTC	CASSRDRASYEQYF
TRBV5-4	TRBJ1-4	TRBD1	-	TGTGCCAGCAGCTTGGGAGGGGGCGATGAAAAACTGTTTTTT	CASSLGGGDEKLFF
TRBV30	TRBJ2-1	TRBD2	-	TGTGCCTGGAAGGTACTAGCGGGAGCTGGGAATGAGCAGTTCTTC	CAWKVLAGAGNEQFF
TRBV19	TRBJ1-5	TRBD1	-	TGTGCCACCGACAGGGGCCATACCCCTAGCAATCAGCCCCAGCATTTT	CATDRGHTPSNQPQHF
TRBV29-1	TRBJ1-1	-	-	TGCAGCGTTGTCTACTCGAACACTGAAGCTTTCTTT	CSVVYSNTEAFF
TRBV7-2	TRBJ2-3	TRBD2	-	TGTGCCAGCAGCTTACAGCGGGGGGAAGATACGCAGTATTTT	CASSLQRGEDTQYF
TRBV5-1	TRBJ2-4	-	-	TGCGCCAGCAGCAGGACGGAGGGGAGTCTAGCCAAAAACATTCAGTACTTC	CASSRTEGSLAKNIQYF
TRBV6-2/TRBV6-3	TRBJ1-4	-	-	TGTGCCAGCAGTTCCCTGAGGGAAACTAATGAAAAACTGTTTTTT	CASSSLRETNEKLFF
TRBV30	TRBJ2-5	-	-	TGTGCCTATGACGGACAAGGGGCCCAGTACTTC	CAYDGQGAQYF
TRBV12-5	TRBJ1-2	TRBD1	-	TGTGCTAGTGCGCCCACAGGGGCGAGCTATGGCTACACCTTC	CASAPTGASYGYTF
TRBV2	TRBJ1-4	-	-	TGTGCCAGCTCCCTGGGGAGTGAAAAACTGTTTTTT	CASSLGSEKLFF
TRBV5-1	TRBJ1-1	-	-	TGCGCCAGCAGCGCGGGAGTGGCCGGAGCTTTCTTT	CASSAGVAGAFF
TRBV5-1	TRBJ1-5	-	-	TGCGCCAGCAGCTTGGATCCTGCGGGGACCCAGCATTTT	CASSLDPAGTQHF
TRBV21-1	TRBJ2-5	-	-	TGTGCCAGCAGCAAAGCTATGAGGGGGCGCAGGCAAGAGACCCAGTACTTC	CASSKAMRGRRQETQYF
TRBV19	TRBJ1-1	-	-	TGTGCCAGTAGTATTGGAGGGTCGCTGGCTGAAGCTTTCTTT	CASSIGGSLAEAFF
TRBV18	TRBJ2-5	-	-	TGTGCCAGCTCGGTAAATAGCGGAAACCAAGAGACCCAGTACTTC	CASSVNSGNQETQYF
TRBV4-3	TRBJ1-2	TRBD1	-	TGCGCCAGCAGCCTAAAACGACAGGGGGCTAACTATGGCTACACCTTC	CASSLKRQGANYGYTF
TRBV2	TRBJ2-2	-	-	TGTGCCAGCAGTCGGGGTGGCACCGGGGAGCTGTTTTTT	CASSRGGTGELFF
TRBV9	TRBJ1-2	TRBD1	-	TGTGCCAGCAGCGTAGCTAAGGGGACAGGGCATGGCTACACCTTC	CASSVAKGTGHGYTF
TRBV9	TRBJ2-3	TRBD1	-	TGTGCCAGCAGCGTCCGCCCGGGACAGGGGATGCACACAGATACGCAGTATTTT	CASSVRPGQGMHTDTQYF
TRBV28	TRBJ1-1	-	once	TGTGCCAGCAGTTCAACGGTTGAAGCTTTCTTT	CASSSTVEAFF
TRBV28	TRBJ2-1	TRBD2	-	TGTGCCAGCAGTTTATGGGCGGGGGGGTCCTACAATGAGCAGTTCTTC	CASSLWAGGSYNEQFF
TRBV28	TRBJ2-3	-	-	TGTGCCAGCAGTTTGGTGGGGGCGGGGGACGAGGGTACGCAGTATTTT	CASSLVGAGDEGTQYF
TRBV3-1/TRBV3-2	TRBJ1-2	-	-	TGTGCCAGCAGCCAGACAGACCTTTATGGCTACACCTTC	CASSQTDLYGYTF
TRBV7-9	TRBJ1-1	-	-	TGTGCCAGCAGCTTCATCGGAGGCACTGAAGCTTTCTTT	CASSFIGGTEAFF
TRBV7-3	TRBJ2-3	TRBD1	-	TGTGCCAGCAGCCAGGGACAGGGGACAGATACGCAGTATTTT	CASSQGQGTDTQYF
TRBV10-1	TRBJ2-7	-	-	TGCGCCAGCAGCTGCCGGGCGGGCGAGCAGTACTTC	CASSCRAGEQYF